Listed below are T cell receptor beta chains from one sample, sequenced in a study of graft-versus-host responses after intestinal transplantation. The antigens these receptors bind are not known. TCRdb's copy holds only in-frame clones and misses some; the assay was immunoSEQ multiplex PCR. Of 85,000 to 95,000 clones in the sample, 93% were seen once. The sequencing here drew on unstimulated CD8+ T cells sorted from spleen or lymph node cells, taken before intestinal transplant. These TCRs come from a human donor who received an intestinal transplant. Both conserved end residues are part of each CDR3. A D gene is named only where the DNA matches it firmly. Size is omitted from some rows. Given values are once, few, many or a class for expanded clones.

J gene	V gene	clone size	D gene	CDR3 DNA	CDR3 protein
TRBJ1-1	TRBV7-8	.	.	TGTGCCAGCAGCCCGTCCGGGGACACTGAAGCTTTCTTT	CASSPSGDTEAFF
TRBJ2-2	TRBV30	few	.	TGTGCCTGGAGTGTACTAAACACCGGGGAGCTGTTTTTT	CAWSVLNTGELFF
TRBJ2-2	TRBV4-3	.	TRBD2	TGCGCCAGCAGCCAAGTAGCGGGGGGCTCCCGTCGGGGCACCGGGGAGCTGTTTTTT	CASSQVAGGSRRGTGELFF
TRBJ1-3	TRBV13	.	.	TGTGCCAGCAGCTTCGGGCAACTAGCTGGAAACACCATATATTTT	CASSFGQLAGNTIYF
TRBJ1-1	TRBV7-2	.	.	TGTGCCAGCAGCTTAGTGGGGAGGCCCTTGAACACTGAAGCTTTCTTT	CASSLVGRPLNTEAFF
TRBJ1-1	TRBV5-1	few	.	TGCGCCAGCAGCTTTCAGGGGAACACTGAAGCTTTCTTT	CASSFQGNTEAFF
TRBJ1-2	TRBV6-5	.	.	TGTGCCAGCAGTTACGGTCAGAACAACTATGGCTACACCTTC	CASSYGQNNYGYTF
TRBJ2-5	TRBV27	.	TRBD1	TGTGCCAGCAGTTTAAGCCCCGGACAGGGAATAGAGACCCAGTACTTC	CASSLSPGQGIETQYF
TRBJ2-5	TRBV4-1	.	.	TGCGCCAGCAGCCAGGCTTGGACTCAAGAGACCCAGTACTTC	CASSQAWTQETQYF
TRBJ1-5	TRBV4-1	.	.	TGCGCCAGCGCTAAAGGAGTAATTAGCAATCAGCCCCAGCATTTT	CASAKGVISNQPQHF
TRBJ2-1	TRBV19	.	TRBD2	TGTGCCAGTAGTGCTCTAGCGGGGGCCAATGAGCAGCTCTTC	CASSALAGANEQLF
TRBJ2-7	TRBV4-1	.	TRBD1	TGCGCCAGCAGCCAAGAAGACAGGGTTGACGACGAGCAGTACTTC	CASSQEDRVDDEQYF
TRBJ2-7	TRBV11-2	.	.	TGTGCCAGCAGCTTAGGAGGGTCCTACGAGCAGTACTTC	CASSLGGSYEQYF
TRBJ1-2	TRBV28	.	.	TGTGCCAGCAGTTTAGTAGGACAGTTTGATGGCTACACCTTC	CASSLVGQFDGYTF
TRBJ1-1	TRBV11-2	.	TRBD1	TGTGCCAGCAGCGTACCCAGACAGGGCACTGAAGCTTTCTTT	CASSVPRQGTEAFF
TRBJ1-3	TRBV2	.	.	TGTGCCAGCAGTGACACCCTAACGCGGGAAAACACCATATATTTT	CASSDTLTRENTIYF
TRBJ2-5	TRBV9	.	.	TGTGCCAGCAGCGGAGGGTCATGGGGTTTAGAGACCCAGTACTTC	CASSGGSWGLETQYF
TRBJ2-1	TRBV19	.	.	TGTGCCAGTAGTGTTACCCCAGGCCCCTACAATGAGCAGTTCTTC	CASSVTPGPYNEQFF
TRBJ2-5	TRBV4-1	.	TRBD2	TGCGCCAGCAGCCAAGACGGACTAGCGGGGGGGCGGGAGACCCAGTACTTC	CASSQDGLAGGRETQYF
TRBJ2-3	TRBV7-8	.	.	TGTGCCAGCAGCTCTCGACTAGAAAATACGCAGTATTTT	CASSSRLENTQYF
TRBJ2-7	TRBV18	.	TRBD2	TGTGCCAGCTCACCACTAGCGGGGGGGCCCCTGGAGTACGAGCAGTACTTC	CASSPLAGGPLEYEQYF
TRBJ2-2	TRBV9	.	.	TGTGCCAGCAGCGTAGCCCCAGGGAACACCGGGGAGCTGTTTTTT	CASSVAPGNTGELFF
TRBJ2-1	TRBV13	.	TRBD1	TGTGCCAGCAGGGAGACAGGGCTCTACAATGAGCAGTTCTTC	CASRETGLYNEQFF
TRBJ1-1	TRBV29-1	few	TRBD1	TGCAGCGGGACAGGACTCGGCACTGAAGCTTTCTTT	CSGTGLGTEAFF